Below, 21 T cell receptor beta chains from the same sample are listed, as sequenced in a study of vaccination and CD4 T cells after COVID-19 (dated by TCRdb to 2022 to 2024). These receptors' antigens are unknown. The library was made by PCR. The data were produced on an Illumina iSeq 100. At the Johns Hopkins FTIC core, DNA from the cultured CD4+ T cells underwent TCR sequencing with the Oncomine TCR Beta short-read assay. TCRdb reworked the public reads: Q25 trimming with fastp, MiXCR clone assembly, productive beta chains retained. Every distinct CDR3 protein forms one entry, paired with its most common genes and DNA. This sample lists about 20,000 distinct CDR3 sequences; more than 55% were detected once. The ten largest account for roughly 10% of the sample. What this sample's treatment or condition label stands for: approximately nine-day PBMC culture with coronavirus spike peptide pools or control peptides (ViraFEST assay).

The sequencing input was CD4+ T cells from blood, cultured in vitro. The receptors were gathered from a human donor who had recovered from COVID-19.

The rearrangement uses TRBV27 and TRBJ2-7; no firm D call. From germline, CDR1 is MNHEY and CDR2 SMNVEV (reference sequence). CDR3 length equals 14 residues. The ends were cut back, 3 bases at V and 2 bases at J, with 11 bases in the middle. Written as DNA, the CDR3 is TGTGCCAGCAGTTTGGCCGACGCCCCCTACGAGCAGTACTTC. It encodes CASSLADAPYEQYF.

This clonotype was picked up one time. The chain combines TRBV7-9 with TRBJ2-1; 7 positions agree with TRBD2. Germline V lookup: CDR1 SEHNR, CDR2 FQNEAQ (reference sequence). V was pared by 5 bases and J by 7 bases, with 11 bases of the junction left unmatched. This CDR3 has 15 amino acids. This chain's CDR3 is CASSPRRESMNEQFF. The CDR3 DNA reads TGTGCCAGCAGCCCCAGGCGGGAGTCGATGAATGAGCAGTTCTTC. The variable domain in full, completed from reference TRBV7-9 and TRBJ2-1, reads DTGVSQNPRHKITKRGQNVTFRCDPISEHNRLYWYRQTLGQGPEFLTYFQNEAQLEKSRLLSDRFSAERPKGSFSTLEIQRTEQGDSAMYLCASSPRRESMNEQFFGPGTRLTVL.

This CDR3 reads CASSAKYEQYF. DNA for the CDR3: TGTGCCAGTAGTGCGAAATACGAGCAGTACTTC. The chain has TRBV19 and TRBJ2-7; D gene uncertain. The germline V gene encodes CDR1 LNHDA and CDR2 SQIVND (reference sequence). The CDR3 has 11 amino acids. The V gene lost 5 bases and the J gene lost 4 bases, with 6 bases spanning the gap. The variable domain in full, completed from reference TRBV19 and TRBJ2-7, reads DGGITQSPKYLFRKEGQNVTLSCEQNLNHDAMYWYRQDPGQGLRLIYYSQIVNDFQKGDIAEGYSVSREKKESFPLTVTSAQKNPTAFYLCASSAKYEQYFGPGTRLTVT.

The rearrangement links TRBV2 to TRBJ1-6; D is unclear. The CDR3 extends over 11 amino acids. The germline gives CDR1 SNHLY, CDR2 FYNNEI. With 6 bases removed from V and 6 bases from J, the gap between germline ends came to 3 bases. The CDR3 spells CASRSNSPLHF. The DNA of the CDR3 is TGTGCCAGCAGGAGTAATTCACCCCTCCACTTT.

The chain is built from TRBV24-1 and TRBJ2-7, with a tentative D call TRBD2 (6 bases). This CDR3 spans 14 amino acids. Germline V CDR1 and CDR2: KGHDR, SFDVKD. The V and J ends lost 4 bases and 8 bases respectively, with 17 bases between them. The CDR3 bases are TGTGCCACCAGTGAACCGGGACTCCCCTCTCAGCAGTACTTC. Translation: CATSEPGLPSQQYF.

The count of this clonotype is one. At one end the junction does not follow the germline gene, possibly because of a read error. This rearrangement joins TRBV5-1 to TRBJ1-1; a possible D gene is TRBD1 (5 bases). This CDR3 comprises 14 residues. Germline V gene sequence: CDR1 SGHRS, CDR2 YFSETQ. CDR3 sequence (DNA): TGCGCTAGCAGCCTTGCGCAGGGTGGAACTGAAGCTTTCTTT. As protein: CASSLAQGGTEAFF.

The chain is built from TRBV7-9 and TRBJ1-2; perhaps TRBD1 as D (5 bases). With 4 bases removed from V and 1 base from J, the gap between germline ends came to 16 bases. The CDR3 is 16 amino acids. CDR1 is SEHNR, CDR2 FQNEAQ, per germline (reference sequence). CDR3 sequence (DNA): TGTGCCAGCAGCTACCCCTCAGGGATACTTAACTATGGCTACACCTTC. Translation gives CASSYPSGILNYGYTF.

In its sample, this clonotype was seen a few times. One end of the junction fails to match germline, which may point to a read error. The rearrangement links TRBV7-7 to TRBJ2-1; TRBD1 matches at 10 bases. Per germline, CDR1 SSHAT and CDR2 FNYEAQ (reference sequence). The CDR3 is made up of 15 amino acids. CDR3 sequence (DNA): TGTGCTAGCAGCTCCGGGACAGGGGTTAAAAATGAGCAGTTCTTC. Residues: CASSSGTGVKNEQFF.

A few counts support this clonotype. CDR3 DNA: TGTGCCAGTAGTATAGGGAAGGGGGAAGCTTTCTTT. Protein product: CASSIGKGEAFF. The V gene is TRBV19, the J gene TRBJ1-1, with D possibly TRBD1 on 5 matching bases. The V end lost 1 base, the J end lost 8 bases, and 8 bases lay between the germline ends. The germline gives CDR1 LNHDA, CDR2 SQIVND (reference sequence). CDR3 length: 12 amino acids.

The chain carries TRBV4-1 and TRBJ1-1; D remains unclear. This CDR3 contains 11 residues. Trimming removed 0 bases from V and 6 bases from J, with 2 bases in between. The V gene's germline CDR1 is MGHRA and CDR2 YSYEKL. CDR3 loop: CASSQESEAFF. CDR3 DNA: TGCGCCAGCAGCCAAGAGTCTGAAGCTTTCTTT.

The rearrangement links TRBV11-1 to TRBJ1-1, with D maybe TRBD1 (6 bases). The germline V and J ends were trimmed by 5 bases and 1 base, with 8 bases remaining between them. Germline V gene lookup returns CDR1 SGHAT and CDR2 FQDESV (reference sequence). The CDR3 loop spans 13 amino acids. CDR3 DNA sequence: TGTGCCAGCAGCCTGGACAGGAACACTGAAGCTTTCTTT. Translating it yields CASSLDRNTEAFF.

The chain combines TRBV20-1 with TRBJ1-6; D not resolved. Germline values: CDR1 DFQATT, CDR2 SNEGSKA (reference sequence). V shed 0 bases and J shed 7 bases, with 10 bases lying between them. The CDR3 spans 14 residues. The CDR3 protein is CSARDTRENSPLHF. As DNA, the CDR3 is TGCAGTGCTAGAGATACGCGGGAGAATTCACCCCTCCACTTT.

This clonotype has a handful of counts. This chain connects TRBV2 to TRBJ1-1; maybe TRBD1 (5 bases). V was cut by 5 bases and J by 7 bases, with 11 bases left in between. Germline CDR1 reads SNHLY; CDR2 reads FYNNEI. The CDR3 runs 12 residues. The CDR3 spells CASSQLGGEAFF. In DNA, the CDR3 is TGTGCCAGCAGTCAACTGGGGGGTGAAGCTTTCTTT.

This clonotype was picked up a small number of times. The V and J genes are TRBV6-1 and TRBJ2-2; TRBD1 agrees at 7 bases. Trimming cost V 4 bases and J 7 bases; bases outside gene matches: 9. CDR1 MNHNS and CDR2 SASEGT come from the germline V gene. The CDR3 loop spans 15 amino acids. The CDR3 is CASSAVTGVNGELFF. In nucleotides, the CDR3 is TGTGCCAGCAGTGCGGTCACAGGGGTTAACGGGGAGCTGTTTTTT.

The chain carries TRBV28 and TRBJ1-1; D call uncertain. Trimming removed 3 bases at V and 6 bases at J, with 14 bases between. Germline CDR1 is MDHEN and CDR2 is SYDVKM. The CDR3 extends over 14 amino acids. CDR3 amino acids: CASSLGTIKAEAFF. CDR3 nucleotide sequence: TGTGCCAGCAGTTTGGGTACAATAAAGGCTGAAGCTTTCTTT.

This clonotype occurred once. The chain couples TRBV20-1 to TRBJ2-3; D tentatively reads TRBD1 or TRBD2 (5 bases each). The germline gives CDR1 DFQATT, CDR2 SNEGSKA (reference sequence). CDR3 length: 14 amino acids. Trimming took 0 bases from V and 4 from J, leaving 11 bases between them. The CDR3 here is CSARDPRGPDTQYF. As DNA, the CDR3 is TGCAGTGCTAGAGACCCTCGGGGCCCAGATACGCAGTATTTT.

The chain uses TRBV6-4 and TRBJ1-5, with D maybe TRBD1 (6 bases). The V end was cut by 1 base, the J end by 4 bases, with 20 bases between. Germline CDR1 MRHNA, CDR2 SNTAGT. This CDR3 region has 18 residues. CDR3 nucleotide sequence: TGTGCCAGCAGTGACTTTAAATTGGGCAACACAGGGAATCAGCCCCAGCATTTT. Translated, it gives CASSDFKLGNTGNQPQHF.

The rearrangement links TRBV6-1 to TRBJ1-2; 8 bases match TRBD1. V trimming: 7 bases; J trimming: 2 bases; junction bases outside the gene matches: 3. The CDR3 consists of 13 residues. In germline, CDR1 is MNHNS, CDR2 SASEGT. The CDR3 region has the DNA TGTGCCAGCAAGGACAGGGTGAACTATGGCTACACCTTC. Its protein product is CASKDRVNYGYTF.

The rearrangement uses TRBV19 and TRBJ1-1; 9 positions agree with TRBD1. The CDR3 loop spans 14 amino acids. Unmatched junction bases numbered 5, after V lost 5 bases and J lost 4 bases. CDR1 LNHDA and CDR2 SQIVND come from the germline V gene (reference sequence). The DNA of the CDR3 is TGTGCCAGTAGTTTTGGACAGGGGCCCACTGAAGCTTTCTTT. The encoded protein is CASSFGQGPTEAFF. Based on the CDR3 plus reference TRBV19 and TRBJ1-1, the full variable domain is DGGITQSPKYLFRKEGQNVTLSCEQNLNHDAMYWYRQDPGQGLRLIYYSQIVNDFQKGDIAEGYSVSREKKESFPLTVTSAQKNPTAFYLCASSFGQGPTEAFFGQGTRLTVV.

This chain links TRBV7-9 with TRBJ2-7; D is undetermined. The V and J ends lost 5 bases and 3 bases respectively, with 8 bases between them. Germline V gene data show CDR1 as SEHNR and CDR2 as FQNEAQ (reference sequence). The CDR3 covers 12 residues. The CDR3 nucleotides are TGTGCCAGCAGCCCAGGTTTCTACGAGCAGTACTTC. Protein sequence: CASSPGFYEQYF.

This clonotype turned up a few times. The chain is built from TRBV29-1 and TRBJ2-7, with TRBD2 matching over 7 bases. Germline CDR1 and CDR2: SQVTM and ANQGSEA. The V gene end was trimmed by 1 base and the J gene end by 0 bases; junction bases not matched to a gene: 0. CDR3 length equals 13 residues. The CDR3, as DNA: TGCAGCGTTGAAGGCGGGGGCTCCTACGAGCAGTACTTC. This translates into CSVEGGGSYEQYF.